What follows is one T cell receptor (beta chain) and its context. The germline gives CDR1 SGHTA, CDR2 FQGNSA. CDR3 length: 19 amino acids. V dropped 5 bases and J dropped 1 base, with 21 bases sitting between them. The data derive from a study of blood T cell repertoires in COVID-19. On the study more broadly: Sources were T cells, B-cell-depleted T cells, or PBMCs; the material itself was cDNA or gDNA.

Method: immunoSEQ multiplex PCR; TCRdb's copy keeps in-frame clones and lacks some. The profile shows tens of thousands of clones, approximately 90% of them singletons. V gene TRBV7-2 combines with J gene TRBJ2-6, with a weak D call TRBD2 (6 bases). Material: peripheral blood. The TCR sequence derives from a man between 50 and 59 years old with active or convalescent COVID-19. The CDR3 region has the DNA TGTGCCAGCAGCGGAGGGGTTGGCAGGGCAAGTTCTGGGGCCAACGTCCTGACTTTC. Protein sequence: CASSGGVGRASSGANVLTF.